The TCR beta chain described here comes from a study of T cells in localized non-small cell lung cancer. Findings of the study overall: Heterogeneity stays possible, as sequencing covered only one tumor region. Uninvolved adjacent lung showed higher T cell clonality than tumor. Elevated blood T cell density was associated with longer overall survival. Adjacent lung was found to contain a median about 60 of the top 100 tumor clones.

The assay was immunoSEQ multiplex PCR, and TCRdb's table has in-frame clones only and misses some. Among 1,000 to 1,500 clones, more than 20% were seen once, and the ten largest hold around 30%. Germline V CDR1 and CDR2: MNHGY, SAAAGT. The length of the CDR3 is 14 residues. The ends were cut back, 5 bases at V and 1 base at J, with 11 bases in the middle. By share, this clone ranks as hyperexpanded. Its specificity is not known. Sequenced material: lung tumor tissue, taken before any cancer treatment. The clonotype was recovered from a man between 40 and 70 years old with stage III lung adenocarcinoma. The chain links TRBV6-8 to TRBJ1-1; D uncertain. The CDR3 bases are TGTGCCAGCAGTGACCTTTGGGGGAACACTGAAGCTTTCTTT. It encodes CASSDLWGNTEAFF.